These 2 T cell receptor beta chains share one sample of origin, sequenced in a study of T cell repertoires in cytomegalovirus infection. Their cognate antigens are unknown. TCRdb independently ran MiXCR on the reads; one entry per CDR3 protein. The sample includes approximately 220,000 distinct CDR3 sequences, 35% to 40% of them seen just once. Source: CD8+ T cells from cultured PBMCs, taken from culture after CMV antigen stimulation. The receptors come from a human donor in good health (CMV status not recorded). Some clones in this sample may be carry-over from other donors' samples.

The chain recombines TRBV2 with TRBJ2-7; 9 bases line up with TRBD1. V shed 4 bases and J 2 bases; nucleotides not matched to a gene: 12. This CDR3 contains 17 residues. Germline-derived CDR1 and CDR2 are SNHLY and FYNNEI. This chain's CDR3 is CASSGRTGEIAPYEQYF. DNA of the CDR3: TGTGCCAGCAGTGGACGGACAGGGGAAATAGCGCCCTACGAGCAGTACTTC.

The chain is built from TRBV11-2 and TRBJ2-7, with D unclear. The germline gives CDR1 SGHAT, CDR2 FQNNGV. The CDR3 length is 15 residues. The V and J ends lost 5 bases and 2 bases respectively, with 16 bases between them. The CDR3 protein is CASSQRSAAPYEQYF. Here the CDR3 DNA reads TGTGCCAGCAGCCAGAGGTCGGCGGCCCCCTACGAGCAGTACTTC.